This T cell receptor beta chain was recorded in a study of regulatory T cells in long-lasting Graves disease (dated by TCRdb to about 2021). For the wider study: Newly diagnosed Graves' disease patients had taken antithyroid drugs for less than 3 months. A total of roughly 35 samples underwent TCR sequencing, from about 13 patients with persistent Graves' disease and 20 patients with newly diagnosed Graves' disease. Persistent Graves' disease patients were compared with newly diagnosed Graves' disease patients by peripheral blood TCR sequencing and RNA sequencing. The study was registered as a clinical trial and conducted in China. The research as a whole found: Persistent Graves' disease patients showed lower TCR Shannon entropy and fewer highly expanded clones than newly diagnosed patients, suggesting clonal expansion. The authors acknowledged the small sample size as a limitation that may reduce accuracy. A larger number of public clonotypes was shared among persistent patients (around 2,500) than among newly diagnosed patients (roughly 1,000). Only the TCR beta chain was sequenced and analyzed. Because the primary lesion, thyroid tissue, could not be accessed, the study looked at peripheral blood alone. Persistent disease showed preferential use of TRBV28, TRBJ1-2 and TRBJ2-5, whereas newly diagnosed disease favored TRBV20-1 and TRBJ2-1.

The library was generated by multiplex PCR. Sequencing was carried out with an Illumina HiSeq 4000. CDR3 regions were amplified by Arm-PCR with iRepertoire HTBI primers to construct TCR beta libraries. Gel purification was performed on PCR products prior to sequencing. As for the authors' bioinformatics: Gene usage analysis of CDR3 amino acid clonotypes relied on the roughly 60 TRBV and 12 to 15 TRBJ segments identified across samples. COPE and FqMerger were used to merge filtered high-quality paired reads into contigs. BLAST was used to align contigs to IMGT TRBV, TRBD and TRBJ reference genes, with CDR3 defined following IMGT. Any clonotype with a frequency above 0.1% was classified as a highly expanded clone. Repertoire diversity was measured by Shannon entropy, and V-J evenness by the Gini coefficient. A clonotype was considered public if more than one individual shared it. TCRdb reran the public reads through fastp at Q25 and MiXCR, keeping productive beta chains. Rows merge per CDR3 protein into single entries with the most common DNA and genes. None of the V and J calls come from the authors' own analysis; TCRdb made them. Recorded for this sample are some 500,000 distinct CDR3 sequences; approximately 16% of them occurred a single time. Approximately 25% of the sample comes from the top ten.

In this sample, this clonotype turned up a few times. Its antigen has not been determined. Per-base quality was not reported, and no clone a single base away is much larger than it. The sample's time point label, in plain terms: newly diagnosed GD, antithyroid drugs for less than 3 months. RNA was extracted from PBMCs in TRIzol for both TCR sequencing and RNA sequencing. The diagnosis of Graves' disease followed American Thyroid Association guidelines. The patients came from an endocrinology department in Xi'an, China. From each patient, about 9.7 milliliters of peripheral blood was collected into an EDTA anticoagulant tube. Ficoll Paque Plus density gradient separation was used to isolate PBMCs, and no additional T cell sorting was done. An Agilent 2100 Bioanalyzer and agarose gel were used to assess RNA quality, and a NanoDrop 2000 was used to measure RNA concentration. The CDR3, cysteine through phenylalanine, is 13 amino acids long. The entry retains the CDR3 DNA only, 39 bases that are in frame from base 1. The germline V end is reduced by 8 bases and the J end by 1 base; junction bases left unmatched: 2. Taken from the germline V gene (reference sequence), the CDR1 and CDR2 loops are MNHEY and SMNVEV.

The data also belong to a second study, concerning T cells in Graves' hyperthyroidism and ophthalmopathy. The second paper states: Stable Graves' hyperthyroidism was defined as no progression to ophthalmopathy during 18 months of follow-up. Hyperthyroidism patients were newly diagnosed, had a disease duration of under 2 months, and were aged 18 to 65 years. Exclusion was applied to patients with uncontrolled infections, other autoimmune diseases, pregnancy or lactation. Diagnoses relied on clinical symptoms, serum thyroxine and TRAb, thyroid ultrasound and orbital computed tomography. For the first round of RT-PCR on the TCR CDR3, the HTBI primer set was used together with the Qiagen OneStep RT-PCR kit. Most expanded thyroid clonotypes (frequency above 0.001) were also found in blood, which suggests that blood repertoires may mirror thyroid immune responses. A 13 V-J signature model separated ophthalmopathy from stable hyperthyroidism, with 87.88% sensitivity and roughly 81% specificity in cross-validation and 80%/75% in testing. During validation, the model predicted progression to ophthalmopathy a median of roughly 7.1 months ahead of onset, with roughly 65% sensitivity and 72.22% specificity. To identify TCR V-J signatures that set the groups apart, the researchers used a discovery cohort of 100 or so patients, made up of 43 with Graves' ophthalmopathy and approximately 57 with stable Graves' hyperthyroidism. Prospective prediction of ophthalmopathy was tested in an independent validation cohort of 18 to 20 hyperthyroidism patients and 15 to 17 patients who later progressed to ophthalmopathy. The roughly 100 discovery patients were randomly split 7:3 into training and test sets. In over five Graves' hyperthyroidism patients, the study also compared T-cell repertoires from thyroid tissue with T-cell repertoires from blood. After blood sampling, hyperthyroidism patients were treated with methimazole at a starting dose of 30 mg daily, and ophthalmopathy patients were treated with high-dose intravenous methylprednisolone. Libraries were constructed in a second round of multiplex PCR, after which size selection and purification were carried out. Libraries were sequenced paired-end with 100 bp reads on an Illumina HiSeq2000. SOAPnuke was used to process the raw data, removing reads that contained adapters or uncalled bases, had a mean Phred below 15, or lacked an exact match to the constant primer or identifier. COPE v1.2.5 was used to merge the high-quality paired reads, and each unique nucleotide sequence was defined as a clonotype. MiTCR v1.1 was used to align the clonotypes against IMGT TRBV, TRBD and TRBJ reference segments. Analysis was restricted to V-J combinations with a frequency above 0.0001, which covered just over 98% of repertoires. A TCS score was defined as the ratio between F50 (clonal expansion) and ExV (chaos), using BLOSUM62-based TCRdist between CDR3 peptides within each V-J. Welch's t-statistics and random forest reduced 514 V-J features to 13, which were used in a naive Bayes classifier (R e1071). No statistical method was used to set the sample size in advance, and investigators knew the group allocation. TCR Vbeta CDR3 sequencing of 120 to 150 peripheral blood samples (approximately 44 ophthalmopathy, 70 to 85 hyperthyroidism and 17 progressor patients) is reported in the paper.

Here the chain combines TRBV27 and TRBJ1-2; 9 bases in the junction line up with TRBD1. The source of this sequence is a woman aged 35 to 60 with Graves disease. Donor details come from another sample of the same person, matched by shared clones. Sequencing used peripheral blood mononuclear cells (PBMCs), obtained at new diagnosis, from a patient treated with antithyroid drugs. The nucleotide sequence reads TGTGCCAGCCAGACAGGGGGTAACTATGGCTACACCTTC. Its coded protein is CASQTGGNYGYTF.